These 17 T cell receptor beta chains were all obtained from the same sample, sequenced in a study of human T cells and chemical hapten exposure listed by TCRdb under 2021. The time point label, as the study defines it: pre-sensitization, week 0. Taken with the paper, the label for treatment or condition translates to: therapeutic diphenylcyclopropenone sensitization with weekly scalp DPC. Receptors were amplified or captured by RACE. The reads were generated on a NextSeq 500. The raw public data were reprocessed by TCRdb itself: fastp quality trimming at Q25, MiXCR clonotype calling, in-frame beta chains only. Under each unique CDR3 protein, matching rows form one entry showing the most common genes and DNA. The sample records about 250,000 distinct CDR3 sequences, approximately 7.5% of which are singletons. Together, the top ten hold less than 1.5% of the sample. Sequenced material: whole blood, taken in connection with sensitization to the hapten diphenylcyclopropenone (DPC). Every receptor here comes from a man between 18 and 29 years old with alopecia areata. Some clones in this sample may be carry-over from other donors' samples.

This sequence joins TRBV27 and TRBJ2-3; D perhaps matches TRBD1 (6 bases). The CDR3 is 14 amino acids. V was clipped by 5 bases and J by 3 bases, with 12 bases between them. CDR1 is MNHEY and CDR2 is SMNVEV in the germline V gene (reference sequence). This CDR3 reads CASSPRTETDTQYF. The CDR3 nucleotides read TGTGCCAGCAGTCCAAGGACAGAGACAGATACGCAGTATTTT.

This clonotype was detected many times. The chain is built from TRBV3-1 and TRBJ2-5; D is unresolved. Trimming took 4 bases from V and 5 from J, leaving 8 bases between them. Looked up from germline, CDR1 is LGHDT and CDR2 is YNNKEL (reference sequence). This CDR3 has 12 amino acids. The CDR3: CASSPAGETQYF. The CDR3 nucleotides read TGTGCCAGCAGCCCCGCCGGGGAGACCCAGTACTTC.

The chain recombines TRBV11-2 with TRBJ1-2, with D possibly matching TRBD1 (6 bases). Germline V lookup: CDR1 SGHAT, CDR2 FQNNGV. V shed 1 base and J shed 11 bases, with 17 bases lying between them. The CDR3 has 14 residues. In nucleotides, the CDR3 is TGTGCCAGCAGCTTAGGCACTAAGACAGGAGGGTACACCTTC. Its protein is CASSLGTKTGGYTF.

At least ten counts were recorded for this clonotype. The chain is built from TRBV6-5 and TRBJ2-3; D is ambiguous. Trimming took 0 bases from V and 1 from J, leaving 5 bases between them. Looked up from germline, CDR1 is MNHEY and CDR2 is SVGAGI. The CDR3 has 14 residues. CDR3 in amino acids: CASSYSTGTDTQYF. The CDR3, as DNA: TGTGCCAGCAGTTACTCAACAGGCACAGATACGCAGTATTTT.

This clonotype was counted a few times. The chain couples TRBV20-1 to TRBJ2-1; D might be TRBD1 (6 bases). Between the trimmed V and J ends, which lost 4 bases and 0 bases, there was a span of 10 bases. Germline assignment: CDR1 DFQATT and CDR2 SNEGSKA (reference sequence). CDR3 length equals 14 residues. The CDR3 region is CSATGESSYNEQFF. CDR3 in DNA: TGCAGTGCTACAGGGGAAAGCTCCTACAATGAGCAGTTCTTC.

The chain recombines TRBV29-1 with TRBJ2-1; 7 bases are shared with TRBD2. Germline assignment: CDR1 SQVTM and CDR2 ANQGSEA. Trimming took 6 bases from V and 4 from J; bases not matched to a gene: 6. The CDR3 length is 13 residues. The CDR3 protein is CSVGGFPYNEQFF. The CDR3 DNA reads TGCAGCGTGGGGGGGTTTCCGTACAATGAGCAGTTCTTC.

The chain is built from TRBV9 and TRBJ2-2; D possibly corresponds to TRBD2 (6 bases). The V and J ends lost 4 bases and 6 bases respectively, with 16 bases between them. The CDR3 length is 15 residues. CDR1 SGDLS and CDR2 YYNGEE come from the germline V gene. CDR3 amino acids: CASSPRPGVAGELFF. The CDR3 DNA reads TGTGCCAGCAGCCCGAGACCGGGGGTAGCCGGGGAGCTGTTTTTT.

In this sample, this clonotype turned up a few times. The chain joins TRBV11-2 to TRBJ2-3; possibly TRBD2 for D (6 bases). The CDR3 covers 16 residues. Germline V gives CDR1 SGHAT, CDR2 FQNNGV. V lost 5 bases and J 0 bases, leaving 15 bases between the germline ends. In DNA form, the CDR3 reads TGTGCCAGCAGCCCGGGACTGCTCCAGAGCACAGATACGCAGTATTTT. This gives the protein CASSPGLLQSTDTQYF.

J is TRBJ1-1 and V is TRBV7-3, with D uncertain. Germline CDR1 and CDR2: SGHTA and FQGTGA. Trimming removed 3 bases at V and 11 bases at J, with 10 bases between. CDR3 size: 11 residues. CDR3 nucleotide sequence: TGTGCCAGCAGCTTTTCGGATCGGGCTTTCTTT. This encodes CASSFSDRAFF.

The V call is TRBV20-1, the J call TRBJ1-1; D ambiguous. CDR1 is DFQATT and CDR2 is SNEGSKA in the germline V gene (reference sequence). This CDR3 contains 11 residues. V lost 3 bases, J lost 7 bases, and 9 bases lay in between. Here the CDR3 reads CSASIRNEAFF. CDR3 in DNA: TGCAGTGCTAGTATCAGAAATGAAGCTTTCTTT.

This clonotype was seen only a few times. This chain connects TRBV4-1 to TRBJ1-1, with 8 positions matching TRBD1. The CDR3 contains 15 residues. The trim removed 3 bases at V and 11 bases at J, leaving 14 bases unmatched. Germline-derived CDR1 and CDR2 are MGHRA and YSYEKL. CDR3 bases: TGCGCCAGCAGCCATGGAGGACAGGGAGGCGTTTCGGCTTTCTTT. This encodes CASSHGGQGGVSAFF.

This clonotype has just a few counts. V and J are TRBV3-1 and TRBJ2-4; D is unclear. From germline, CDR1 is LGHDT and CDR2 YNNKEL (reference sequence). Deletions cut 0 bases from V and 4 bases from J, with 13 bases between. CDR3 length equals 16 residues. The chain's CDR3 is CASSQDIARFKNIQYF. For the CDR3, the DNA is TGTGCCAGCAGCCAAGACATAGCACGTTTTAAAAACATTCAGTACTTC.

J is TRBJ2-3 and V is TRBV5-4; the D is unclear. Germline V lookup: CDR1 SGHNT, CDR2 YYREEE (reference sequence). This CDR3 spans 16 amino acids. The V end lost 0 bases, the J end lost 0 bases, and 11 bases lay between the germline ends. The CDR3 DNA sequence: TGTGCCAGCAGCTTGGCCTTCCAGAGAAGCACAGATACGCAGTATTTT. Its protein is CASSLAFQRSTDTQYF. The variable domain in full, with the rest retrieved from reference TRBV5-4 and TRBJ2-3, is ETGVTQSPTHLIKTRGQQVTLRCSSQSGHNTVSWYQQALGQGPQFIFQYYREEENGRGNFPPRFSGLQFPNYSSELNVNALELDDSALYLCASSLAFQRSTDTQYFGPGTRLTVL.

A few counts support this clonotype. The chain uses TRBV7-2 and TRBJ2-6; D remains ambiguous. V shed 8 bases and J shed 2 bases, with 10 bases lying between them. The CDR3 extends over 14 amino acids. Germline CDR1 SGHTA, CDR2 FQGNSA. Written as DNA, the CDR3 is TGTGCCAGCGCGCCCGTCCCTGGGGCCAACGTCCTGACTTTC. Amino acids: CASAPVPGANVLTF.

This clonotype has ten or more counts. The rearrangement links TRBV9 to TRBJ2-5, with TRBD2 as a possible D gene (6 bases). The ends were cut back, 3 bases at V and 4 bases at J, with 7 bases in the middle. Per the germline V gene, CDR1 is SGDLS and CDR2 is YYNGEE. The CDR3 totals 12 residues. The CDR3 coding sequence is TGTGCCAGCAGCGGACTAGGAGAGACCCAGTACTTC. Residues: CASSGLGETQYF.

This clonotype was seen repeatedly, ten times or more. The V gene is TRBV20-1, the J gene TRBJ1-3; D ambiguous. Germline CDR1 and CDR2: DFQATT and SNEGSKA (reference sequence). This CDR3 contains 13 residues. V lost 1 base, J lost 6 bases, and 10 bases lay in between. The chain's CDR3 is CSARAITLNTIYF. The CDR3 coding sequence is TGCAGTGCTAGAGCTATCACACTAAACACCATATATTTT.

This clonotype was seen only a few times. The chain joins TRBV28 to TRBJ1-2; D remains unclear. The germline V gene encodes CDR1 MDHEN and CDR2 SYDVKM. CDR3 size: 12 residues. Trimming shortened V by 2 bases and J by 8 bases, and 9 bases separated the two germline ends. CDR3 loop: CASSLGYRGYTF. The CDR3 DNA is TGTGCCAGCAGTTTAGGCTATCGCGGCTACACCTTC.